The 12 T cell receptor beta chains reported below all come from one sample, sequenced in a study of blood T cell repertoires in COVID-19. This table comes from immunoSEQ multiplex PCR, and its TCRdb copy is limited to in-frame clones, with some not included. The repertoire consists of roughly 190,000 clones, with 70% to 90% occurring once and the leading ten covering around 1.1%. Specimen: peripheral blood. These receptors were taken from a man aged 25 to 45 with acute or convalescent COVID-19.

This clone appeared once. The rearrangement joins TRBV29-1 to TRBJ2-3; no clear D gene. The CDR3 loop spans 13 amino acids. V lost 4 bases to trimming and J lost 5 bases, with 13 bases between them. Germline V CDR1 and CDR2: SQVTM, ANQGSEA. This CDR3 is CSVVIGGQDTQYF. The CDR3 DNA sequence: TGCAGCGTTGTGATTGGCGGTCAAGATACGCAGTATTTT.

The J gene is TRBJ1-1, the V gene TRBV6-1; D not resolved. Trimming stripped 3 bases from V and 3 bases from J, with 8 bases between. CDR1 and CDR2 from the germline V gene are MNHNS and SASEGT. CDR3 length: 13 amino acids. The CDR3 reads CASSEAWYTEAFF. The CDR3 DNA follows: TGTGCCAGCAGTGAGGCCTGGTACACTGAAGCTTTCTTT.

Here the CDR3 DNA reads TGTGCCAGCAGCTTAACGTTCCAGGGCTCACCGGGTCCGCCCCAGCATTTT. Its translation: CASSLTFQGSPGPPQHF. The chain uses TRBV7-2 and TRBJ1-5; tentative D call: TRBD1 (5 bases). The CDR3 consists of 17 residues. Germline-derived CDR1 and CDR2 are SGHTA and FQGNSA. With 2 bases removed from V and 9 bases from J, the gap between germline ends came to 23 bases.

The rearrangement links TRBV7-2 to TRBJ2-3; TRBD1 might be the D (6 bases). The CDR3 runs to 15 residues. CDR1 and CDR2 from the germline V gene are SGHTA and FQGNSA. V was shortened by 5 bases and J by 0 bases, with 12 bases between the two germline ends. CDR3 sequence: CASSDGTLSTDTQYF. The DNA of the CDR3 is TGTGCCAGCAGCGACGGGACATTAAGCACAGATACGCAGTATTTT.

This chain uses TRBV10-3 with TRBJ2-7, with TRBD1 matching 9 bases. CDR3 length: 14 residues. CDR1 is ENHRY, CDR2 SYGVKD, per germline. V lost 6 bases and J lost 5; bases outside the gene matches: 8. The CDR3 DNA sequence: TGTGCCATCAGCGGGGGACAGGGAGTTCACGAGCAGTACTTC. Translation gives CAISGGQGVHEQYF.

As DNA, the CDR3 is TGTGCCAGAAGCTTGGGGGGCCCGACAAAGAGCGGGTCTACCTACGAGCAGTACTTC. It is translated as CARSLGGPTKSGSTYEQYF. The J gene is TRBJ2-7, the V gene TRBV5-3; maybe TRBD2 (6 bases). TRBV5-3 carries the ORF label, with uncertain function. The CDR3 length is 19 residues. V lost 0 bases to trimming and J lost 2 bases, with 24 bases between them.

The CDR3 DNA reads TGTGCCAGTACCCTAGCGGGGGGGCCCTGGAATGAGCAGTTCTTC. This sequence encodes CASTLAGGPWNEQFF. J is TRBJ2-1 and V is TRBV19; 12 bases match TRBD2. With 7 bases clipped from V and 7 bases from J, the junction kept 8 bases outside the gene matches. Per germline, CDR1 LNHDA and CDR2 SQIVND (reference sequence). The CDR3 is 15 amino acids.

This rearrangement joins TRBV14 to TRBJ2-1, with 8 nucleotides matching TRBD2. V dropped 1 base and J dropped 8; count of bases not matched to a gene: 7. From germline, CDR1 is SGHDN and CDR2 FVKESK. This CDR3 spans 15 amino acids. In nucleotides, the CDR3 is TGTGCCAGCAGCCAAGCCCCGGGGGGGCTTTATGAGCAGTTCTTC. Residues: CASSQAPGGLYEQFF.

Comments on this clone: The same CDR3 is also encoded by other DNA sequences in this sample. The CDR3 protein is CASSERQGTEAFF. DNA of the CDR3: TGTGCCAGCAGTGAGCGACAGGGGACTGAAGCTTTCTTT. V usage is TRBV6-1 and J usage is TRBJ1-1; 8 nucleotides align to TRBD1. V lost 3 bases to trimming and J lost 5 bases; unmatched junction nucleotides: 2. The CDR3 is 13 amino acids. Germline V gives CDR1 MNHNS, CDR2 SASEGT.

V gene TRBV6-1 combines with J gene TRBJ2-7, with D possibly being TRBD1 (5 bases). The CDR3 contains 13 residues. V was shortened by 7 bases and J by 6 bases, with 16 bases between the two germline ends. The germline gives CDR1 MNHNS, CDR2 SASEGT. The CDR3 loop is CASTQGLGREQYF. CDR3 coding DNA: TGTGCCAGCACCCAGGGATTAGGGCGCGAGCAGTACTTC.

V gene TRBV6-5 combines with J gene TRBJ2-7, with D perhaps TRBD2 (6 bases). Trimming removed 6 bases at V and 2 bases at J, with 14 bases between. The germline V gene encodes CDR1 MNHEY and CDR2 SVGAGI. This CDR3 spans 14 amino acids. The CDR3: CASRRGDFTYEQYF. Here the CDR3 DNA reads TGTGCCAGCAGGAGAGGGGACTTCACCTACGAGCAGTACTTC.

This clone was seen more than once but under ten times. The chain couples TRBV3-1 (or the pseudogene TRBV3-2) to TRBJ1-1; unclear D gene. CDR1 and CDR2 from the germline V gene are LGHDT and YNNKEL (reference sequence). V lost 4 bases and J 5 bases, leaving 14 bases between the germline ends. This CDR3 contains 14 residues. The DNA of the CDR3 is TGTGCCAGCAGCCTCGCCCGGGGTCGAACTGAAGCTTTCTTT. Its translation: CASSLARGRTEAFF.